This T cell receptor beta chain was found in a study of T cell clonality in common variable immunodeficiency. Points from the study as a whole: Repertoire-complication correlations in CVID were limited by patient heterogeneity. Compared with controls, CVID subjects had fewer shared TCRbeta clones.

Sequencing input was equivalent genomic DNA from CVID and controls. The assay was immunoSEQ multiplex PCR, and TCRdb's table has in-frame clones only and misses some. The sample offers roughly 70,000 clones and no singletons, the top ten holding about 1.7%. The CDR3 length is 15 residues. The V end lost 0 bases, the J end lost 6 bases, and 13 bases lay between the germline ends. Per the germline V gene, CDR1 is MNHEY and CDR2 is SVGEGT. This clone was detected ten times or more. Its antigen is as yet unknown. The DNA ends 3 residues before the CDR3 does, and the rest of the CDR3 is filled in from the germline J gene. Heparinized whole blood, roughly 4.5 to 9 ml, came from each donor.

V gene TRBV6-2 or TRBV6-3 combines with J gene TRBJ2-3; D unclear. The receptor comes from a person between 18 and 75 years old in good health. Sequenced input: peripheral blood mononuclear cells. CDR3 DNA, as far as it was read: TGTGCCAGCAGTTACTCGGGCTTGGCCCTCGATACG. This sequence encodes CASSYSGLALDT. The whole CDR3 reads CASSYSGLALDTQYF.